This entry concerns a single T cell receptor beta chain. The sample belongs to a study of T cells in Graves' hyperthyroidism and ophthalmopathy. Looked up from germline, CDR1 is DFQATT and CDR2 is SNEGSKA (reference sequence). The CDR3 runs 13 residues. Using around 10 ml of fresh peripheral blood, PBMCs were prepared. TCR beta CDR3 sequences were amplified from RNA transcripts. The TCR CDR3 first-round RT-PCR relied on the HTBI primer set. TCRdb reprocessed the multiplex PCR reads via MiXCR and lists one record per CDR3 protein. Among hundreds of thousands of distinct CDR3 sequences, around 38% were seen once, and the ten largest hold roughly 8.3%.

The sequence was obtained from a man in his late teens or twenties with Graves' hyperthyroidism. Material for sequencing was blood. This sequence joins TRBV20-1 and TRBJ2-5, with D possibly matching TRBD1 (6 bases). The chain's CDR3 is CSVLDSSQETQYF. The CDR3 region has the DNA TGCAGCGTTCTGGACAGTAGCCAAGAGACCCAGTACTTC.